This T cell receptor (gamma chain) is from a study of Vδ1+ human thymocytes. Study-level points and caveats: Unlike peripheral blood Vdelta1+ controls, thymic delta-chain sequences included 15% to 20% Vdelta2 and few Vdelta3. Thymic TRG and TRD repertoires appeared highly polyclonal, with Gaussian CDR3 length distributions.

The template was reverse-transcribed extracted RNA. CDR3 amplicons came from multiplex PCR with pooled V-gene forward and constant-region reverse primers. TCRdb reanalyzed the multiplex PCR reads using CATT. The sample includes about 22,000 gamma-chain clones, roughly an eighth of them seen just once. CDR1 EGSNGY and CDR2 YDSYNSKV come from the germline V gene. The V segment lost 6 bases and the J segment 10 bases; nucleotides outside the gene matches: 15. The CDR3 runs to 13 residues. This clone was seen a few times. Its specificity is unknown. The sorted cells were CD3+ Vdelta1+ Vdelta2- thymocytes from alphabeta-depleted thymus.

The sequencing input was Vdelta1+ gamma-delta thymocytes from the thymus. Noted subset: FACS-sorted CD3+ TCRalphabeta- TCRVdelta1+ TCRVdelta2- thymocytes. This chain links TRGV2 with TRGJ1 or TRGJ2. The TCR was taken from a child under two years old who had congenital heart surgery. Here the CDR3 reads CATWLKRTLKKLF. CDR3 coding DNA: TGTGCCACCTGGCTAAAAAGAACCTTAAAGAAACTCTTT.